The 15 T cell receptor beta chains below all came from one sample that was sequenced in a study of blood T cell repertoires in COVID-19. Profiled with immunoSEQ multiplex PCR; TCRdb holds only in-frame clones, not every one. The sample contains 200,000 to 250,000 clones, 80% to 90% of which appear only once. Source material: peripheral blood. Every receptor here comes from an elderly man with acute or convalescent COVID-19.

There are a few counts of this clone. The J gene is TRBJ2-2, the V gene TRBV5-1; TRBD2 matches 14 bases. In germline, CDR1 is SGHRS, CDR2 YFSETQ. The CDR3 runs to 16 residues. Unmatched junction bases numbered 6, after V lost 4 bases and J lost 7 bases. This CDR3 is CASSPGLAGGVGELFF. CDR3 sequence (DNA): TGCGCCAGCAGCCCCGGACTAGCGGGAGGTGTCGGGGAGCTGTTTTTT.

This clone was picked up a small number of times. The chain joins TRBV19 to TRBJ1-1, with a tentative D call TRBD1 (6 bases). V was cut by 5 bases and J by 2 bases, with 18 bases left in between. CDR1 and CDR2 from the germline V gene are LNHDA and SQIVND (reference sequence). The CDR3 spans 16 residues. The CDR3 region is CASSLPQGTRNTEAFF. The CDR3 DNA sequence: TGTGCCAGTAGTCTTCCCCAAGGGACACGAAACACTGAAGCTTTCTTT.

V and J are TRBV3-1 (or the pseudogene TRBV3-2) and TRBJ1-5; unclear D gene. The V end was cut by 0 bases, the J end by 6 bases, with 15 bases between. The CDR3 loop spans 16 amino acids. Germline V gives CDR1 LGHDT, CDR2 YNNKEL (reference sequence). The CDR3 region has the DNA TGTGCCAGCAGCCAAGATCGGGGTAGTGGGGTTCAGCCCCAGCATTTT. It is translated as CASSQDRGSGVQPQHF.

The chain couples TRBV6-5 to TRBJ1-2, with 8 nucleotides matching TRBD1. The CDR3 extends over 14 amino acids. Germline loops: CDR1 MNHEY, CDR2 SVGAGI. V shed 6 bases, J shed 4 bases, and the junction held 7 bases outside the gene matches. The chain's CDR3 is CASRPPGGIYGYTF. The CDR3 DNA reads TGTGCCAGCAGACCCCCAGGGGGCATCTATGGCTACACCTTC.

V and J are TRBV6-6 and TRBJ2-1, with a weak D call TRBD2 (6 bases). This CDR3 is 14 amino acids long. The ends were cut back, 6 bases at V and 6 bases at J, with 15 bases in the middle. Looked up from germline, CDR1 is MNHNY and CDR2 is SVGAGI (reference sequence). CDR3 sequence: CASRMAGGTNEQFF. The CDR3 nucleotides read TGTGCCAGCAGAATGGCGGGCGGGACCAATGAGCAGTTCTTC.

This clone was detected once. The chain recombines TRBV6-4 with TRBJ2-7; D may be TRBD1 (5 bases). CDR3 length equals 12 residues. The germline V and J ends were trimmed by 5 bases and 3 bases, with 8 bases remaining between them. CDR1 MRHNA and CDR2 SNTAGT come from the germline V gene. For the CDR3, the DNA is TGTGCCAGCAGTCCCCAGGGCTACGAGCAGTACGTC. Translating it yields CASSPQGYEQYV.

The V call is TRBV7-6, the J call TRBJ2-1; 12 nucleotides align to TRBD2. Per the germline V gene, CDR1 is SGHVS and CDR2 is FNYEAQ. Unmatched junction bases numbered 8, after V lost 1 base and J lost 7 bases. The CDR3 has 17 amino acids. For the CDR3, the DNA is TGTGCCAGCAGCTTAGAGGTGCTAGCGGGAGGGCCGAATGAGCAGTTCTTC. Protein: CASSLEVLAGGPNEQFF.

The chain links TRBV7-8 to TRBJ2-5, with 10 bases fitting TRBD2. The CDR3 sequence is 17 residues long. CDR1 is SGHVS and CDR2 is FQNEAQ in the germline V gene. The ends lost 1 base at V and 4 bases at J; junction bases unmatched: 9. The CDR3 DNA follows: TGTGCCAGCAGCTTAGGTTCTAGCGGGAGCAGAGCAGAGACCCAGTACTTC. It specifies CASSLGSSGSRAETQYF.

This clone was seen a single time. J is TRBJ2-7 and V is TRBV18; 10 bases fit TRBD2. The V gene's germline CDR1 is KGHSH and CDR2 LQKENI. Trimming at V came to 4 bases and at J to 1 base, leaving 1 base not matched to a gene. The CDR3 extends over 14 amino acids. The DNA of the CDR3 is TGTGCCAGCTCACAAGCGGGAGGGTCCTACGAGCAGTACTTC. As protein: CASSQAGGSYEQYF.

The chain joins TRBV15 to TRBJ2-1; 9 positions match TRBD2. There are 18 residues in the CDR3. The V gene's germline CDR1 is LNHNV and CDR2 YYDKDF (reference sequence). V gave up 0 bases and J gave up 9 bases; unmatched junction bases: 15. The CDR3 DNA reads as TGTGCCACCAGCAGAGAGTCATCTTCCCGACTAGCGGACACTGAGCAGTTCTTC. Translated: CATSRESSSRLADTEQFF.

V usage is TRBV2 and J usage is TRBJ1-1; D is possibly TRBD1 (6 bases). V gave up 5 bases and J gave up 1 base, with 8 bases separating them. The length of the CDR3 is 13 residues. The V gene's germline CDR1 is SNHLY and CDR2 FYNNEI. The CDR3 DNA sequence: TGTGCCAGCAGTCAGACAGGGAACACTGAAGCTTTCTTT. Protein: CASSQTGNTEAFF.

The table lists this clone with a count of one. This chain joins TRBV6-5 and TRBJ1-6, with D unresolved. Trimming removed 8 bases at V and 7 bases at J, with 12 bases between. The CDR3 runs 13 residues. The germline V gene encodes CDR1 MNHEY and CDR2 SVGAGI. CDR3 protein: CASSSGWNSPLHF. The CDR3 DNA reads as TGTGCCAGCTCCTCAGGCTGGAATTCACCCCTCCACTTT.

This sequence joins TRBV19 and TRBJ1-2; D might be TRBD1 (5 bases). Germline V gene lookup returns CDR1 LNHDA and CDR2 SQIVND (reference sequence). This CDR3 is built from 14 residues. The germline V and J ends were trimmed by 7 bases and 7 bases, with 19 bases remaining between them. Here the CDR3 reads CASTLMGGLLGYTF. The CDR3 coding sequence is TGTGCCAGTACCTTGATGGGGGGATTACTTGGCTACACCTTC. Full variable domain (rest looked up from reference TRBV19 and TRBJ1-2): DGGITQSPKYLFRKEGQNVTLSCEQNLNHDAMYWYRQDPGQGLRLIYYSQIVNDFQKGDIAEGYSVSREKKESFPLTVTSAQKNPTAFYLCASTLMGGLLGYTFGSGTRLTVV.

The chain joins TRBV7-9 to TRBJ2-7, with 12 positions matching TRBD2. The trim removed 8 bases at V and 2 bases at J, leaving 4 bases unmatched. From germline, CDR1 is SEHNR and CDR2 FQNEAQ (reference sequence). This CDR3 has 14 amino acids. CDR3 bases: TGTGCCAGCCTACTAGCGGGAGGCCCCTACGAGCAGTACTTC. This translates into CASLLAGGPYEQYF.

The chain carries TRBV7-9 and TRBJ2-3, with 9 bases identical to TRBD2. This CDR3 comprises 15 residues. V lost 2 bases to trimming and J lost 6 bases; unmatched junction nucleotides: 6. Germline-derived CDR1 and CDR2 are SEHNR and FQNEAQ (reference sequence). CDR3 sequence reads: CASSLRSGRSDTQYF. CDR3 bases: TGTGCCAGCAGCTTAAGAAGCGGGAGGTCGGATACGCAGTATTTT.